This passage covers 6 T cell receptor beta chains from one sample sequenced in a study of blood T cell repertoires in COVID-19. Clones were sequenced by immunoSEQ multiplex PCR, and TCRdb holds only the in-frame ones, with some missing. Of 300,000 to 450,000 clones listed, around 87% are singletons. Sequenced material: peripheral blood. All receptors come from a woman under 40 with COVID-19, enrolled during active disease.

This chain joins TRBV9 and TRBJ2-3; maybe TRBD2 (6 bases). Germline CDR1 SGDLS, CDR2 YYNGEE. CDR3 length equals 14 residues. The germline V and J ends were trimmed by 0 bases and 4 bases, with 9 bases remaining between them. CDR3 in amino acids: CASSVDGSPDTQYF. Written as DNA, the CDR3 is TGTGCCAGCAGCGTAGACGGGAGCCCAGATACGCAGTATTTT.

This clone was seen a few times. The chain is built from TRBV25-1 and TRBJ1-5, with 7 bases matching TRBD1. The CDR3 extends over 14 amino acids. The V gene's germline CDR1 is MGHDK and CDR2 SYGVNS. V shed 10 bases, J shed 8 bases, and the junction held 14 bases outside the gene matches. The CDR3 loop reads CANTTTGAREPQHF. The CDR3 region has the DNA TGTGCCAACACTACAACAGGGGCTCGGGAGCCCCAGCATTTT.

The chain has TRBV4-3 and TRBJ1-2; unclear D gene. Germline assignment: CDR1 LGHNA and CDR2 YSLEER. Trimming stripped 1 base from V and 1 base from J, with 13 bases between. The CDR3 spans 16 residues. The CDR3 DNA reads as TGCGCCAGCAGCCAAGGAATAGCCGGAATTAACTATGGCTACACCTTC. Translating gives CASSQGIAGINYGYTF.

DNA for the CDR3: TGTGCCAGCAGTTTATGGGAGACAGGAAAGAATGAGCAGTTCTTC. Protein sequence: CASSLWETGKNEQFF. The rearrangement links TRBV27 to TRBJ2-1; D possibly corresponds to TRBD1 (6 bases). Germline CDR1 MNHEY, CDR2 SMNVEV (reference sequence). Trimming removed 1 base from V and 7 bases from J, with 14 bases in between. This CDR3 comprises 15 residues.

The chain uses TRBV28 and TRBJ2-7; a weak D match, TRBD2 (7 bases). The V end was cut by 6 bases, the J end by 0 bases, with 15 bases between. CDR1 is MDHEN, CDR2 SYDVKM, per germline. This CDR3 has 15 residues. This chain's CDR3 is CASSPGGGGSYEQYF. CDR3 in DNA: TGTGCCAGCAGCCCCGGAGGGGGGGGCTCCTACGAGCAGTACTTC.

The rearrangement joins TRBV7-2 to TRBJ2-1; D is possibly TRBD2 (7 bases). Trimming removed 5 bases at V and 2 bases at J, with 19 bases between. CDR3 length: 17 residues. Germline V gives CDR1 SGHTA, CDR2 FQGNSA. CDR3 amino acids: CASSLTGRGDPYNEQFF. As DNA, the CDR3 is TGTGCCAGCAGCCTAACGGGGAGGGGGGACCCCTACAATGAGCAGTTCTTC.